This TCR beta chain derives from a study of CD8+CD57+ T cells in acquired aplastic anemia. The study, taken as a whole, reports: In CD8+ cells, Simpson's diversity showed no significant difference between patients and controls. Around 29 CD8+ CDR3 sequences were shared between patients and controls.

Patients selected for sequencing had displayed CD8+CD57+ cell expansion by flow cytometry. Severe acquired aplastic anemia was present in every patient. This clonotype appeared once. Antigen unknown. In germline, CDR1 is LNHDA, CDR2 SQIVND (reference sequence). This CDR3 contains 14 residues. The V segment lost 7 bases and the J segment 6 bases; nucleotides outside the gene matches: 10. TCR beta VDJ and CDR3 profiles were obtained from a genomic DNA template. TCRdb re-called the reads through MiXCR, storing one row per CDR3 protein. The data show fewer than 200,000 distinct CDR3 sequences, 70% to 80% seen once.

V gene TRBV19 combines with J gene TRBJ2-5, with TRBD2 identical over 8 bases. The specimen was sorted CD4+, CD8+, or CD8+CD57+ T cells (not recorded which) from PBMCs. This clonotype was obtained from a human donor with aplastic anemia. The CDR3, as DNA: TGTGCCAGTAATCAACCGGGACTAGTACAGACCCAGTACTTC. Its translation is CASNQPGLVQTQYF.